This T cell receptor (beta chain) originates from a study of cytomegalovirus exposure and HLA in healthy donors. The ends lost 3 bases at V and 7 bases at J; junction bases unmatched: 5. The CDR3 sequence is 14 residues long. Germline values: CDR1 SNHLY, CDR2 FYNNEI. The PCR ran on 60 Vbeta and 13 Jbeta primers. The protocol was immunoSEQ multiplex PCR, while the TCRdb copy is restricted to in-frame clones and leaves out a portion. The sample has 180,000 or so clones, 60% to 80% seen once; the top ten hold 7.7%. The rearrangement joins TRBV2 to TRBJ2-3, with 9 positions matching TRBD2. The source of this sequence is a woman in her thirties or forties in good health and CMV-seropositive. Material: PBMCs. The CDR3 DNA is TGTGCCAGCAGTGAGGGGACTAGCTGGCATACGCAGTATTTT. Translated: CASSEGTSWHTQYF.